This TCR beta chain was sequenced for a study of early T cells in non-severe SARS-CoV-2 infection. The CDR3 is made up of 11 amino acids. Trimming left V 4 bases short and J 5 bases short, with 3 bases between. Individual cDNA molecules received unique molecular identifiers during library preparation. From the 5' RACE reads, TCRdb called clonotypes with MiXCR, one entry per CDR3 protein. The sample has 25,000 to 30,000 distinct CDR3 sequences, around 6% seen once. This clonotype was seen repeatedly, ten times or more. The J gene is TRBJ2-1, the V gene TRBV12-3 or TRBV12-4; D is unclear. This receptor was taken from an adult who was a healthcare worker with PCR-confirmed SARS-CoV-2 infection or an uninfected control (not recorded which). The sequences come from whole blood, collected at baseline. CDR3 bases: TGTGCCAGCAGTTGGAACAATGAGCAGTTCTTC. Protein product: CASSWNNEQFF.